The entry below gives a single T cell receptor beta chain sequence along with its context. There is no known antigen for this receptor. No qualities accompany the bases; no much larger clone lies one base away. The collaborating institutions used their own protocols to collect whole blood in K2EDTA tubes. For TCRbeta analysis, collaborator samples were shipped as frozen whole blood, as isolated PBMCs, or as DNA extracted from either sample type. This sample was included in a study of blood T cell repertoires in COVID-19 (dated by TCRdb to about 2020). With respect to the entire study: Samples from collaborators originated in the United States, Italy and Spain and spanned both the acute and convalescent phases of COVID-19. The material from the prospective study consisted of cDNA or gDNA derived from T cells, B-cell-depleted T cells, or PBMCs. The dataset comprised deeply sampled blood TCRbeta repertoires from subjects exposed to, actively infected with, or recovered from COVID-19. A freely available public database, intended as a resource for researchers studying the immune response to SARS-CoV-2, is where the repertoires were released. The samples were drawn from two sources: the first 160 participants of the ongoing ImmuneRACE study, and 950 to 1,500 subjects contributed by 6 global collaborators. Nearly every sample came with metadata listing a de-identified subject ID, COVID-19 status, age in years and sex. HLA class I and class II types, where available, came from metadata supplied by the sample provider rather than from assay-based typing. What the work shows at the level of the full study, not this receptor alone: The amount of clinical and demographic metadata varied by source and participant and was provided uncurated.

The germline V gene encodes CDR1 MNHEY and CDR2 SVGAGI. The germline V end is reduced by 3 bases and the J end by 5 bases; junction bases left unmatched: 11. From the cysteine up to the phenylalanine, the CDR3 has a length of 16 residues. Kept here is only the CDR3 DNA, which spans 48 bases and is read in frame from base 1. TCRbeta CDR3 regions were amplified from genomic DNA by means of the immunoSEQ Assay, a bias-controlled multiplex PCR. As for the original processing: The number of nucleated cells in each sample was estimated by amplification of reference gene primers within the assay. To quantify the absolute abundance of each unique TCRbeta CDR3 rearrangement, sequence reads were collapsed and filtered. For each sample, productive Simpson clonality was calculated as the square root of Simpson's diversity index over productive rearrangements. In TCRdb, the immuneACCESS table is reduced to in-frame sequences with V and J assigned. These tables do not hold every clone; where another copy was compared, an unresolved V gene accounts for under half, and the others remain unexplained. V, J and clone size are taken as reported in that table, and D and trimming were inferred from the DNA itself. The sample yields fewer than 45,000 clones; roughly 82% were counted once. The ten largest clonotypes hold around 15% of the sample.

Sequencing was performed on peripheral blood. The clonotype was recovered from a human donor in a cohort sampled during active COVID-19. This sequence uses TRBV6-5 and TRBJ1-1; 8 bases in the middle match TRBD1. The sequenced DNA: TGTGCCAGCAGTTATTACAGGGGGGGCGGAGGGACTGAAGCTTTCTTT. It translates to CASSYYRGGGGTEAFF.